This T cell receptor beta chain was sequenced in a study of patients and donors after allogeneic stem cell transplantation. V was pared by 2 bases and J by 9 bases, with 11 bases between. This CDR3 is 13 amino acids long. The germline CDR1 and CDR2 sequences are MNHEY and SMNVEV (reference sequence). Via MiXCR, TCRdb re-called the RT-PCR reads, giving one row per CDR3 protein. The table has roughly 230,000 distinct CDR3 sequences, roughly 14% seen once. V gene TRBV27 combines with J gene TRBJ2-1, with D tentatively TRBD2 (6 bases). The sequenced sample was blood, either unsorted or a sorted T cell fraction (not recorded which). This receptor was obtained from a human donor who was either an allogeneic HSCT recipient or a stem cell or donor lymphocyte infusion donor (not recorded which). It is not recorded whose cells these are; they may come from a transplant donor. The CDR3 protein is CASSLIPRGEQFF. CDR3 bases: TGTGCCAGCAGTTTAATCCCGCGGGGTGAGCAGTTCTTC.